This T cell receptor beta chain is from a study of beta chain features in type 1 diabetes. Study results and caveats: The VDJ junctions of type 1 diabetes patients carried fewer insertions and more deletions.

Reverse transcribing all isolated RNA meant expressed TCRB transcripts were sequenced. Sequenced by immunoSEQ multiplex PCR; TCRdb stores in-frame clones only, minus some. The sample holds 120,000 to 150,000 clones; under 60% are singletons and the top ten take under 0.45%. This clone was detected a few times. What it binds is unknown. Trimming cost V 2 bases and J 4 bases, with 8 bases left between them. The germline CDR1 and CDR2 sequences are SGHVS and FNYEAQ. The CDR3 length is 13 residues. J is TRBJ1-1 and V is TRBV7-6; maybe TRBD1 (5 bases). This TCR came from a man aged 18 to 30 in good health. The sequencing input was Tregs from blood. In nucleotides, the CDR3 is TGTGCCAGCAGCTTAAGCAGGGTCACTGAAGCTTTCTTT. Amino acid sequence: CASSLSRVTEAFF.